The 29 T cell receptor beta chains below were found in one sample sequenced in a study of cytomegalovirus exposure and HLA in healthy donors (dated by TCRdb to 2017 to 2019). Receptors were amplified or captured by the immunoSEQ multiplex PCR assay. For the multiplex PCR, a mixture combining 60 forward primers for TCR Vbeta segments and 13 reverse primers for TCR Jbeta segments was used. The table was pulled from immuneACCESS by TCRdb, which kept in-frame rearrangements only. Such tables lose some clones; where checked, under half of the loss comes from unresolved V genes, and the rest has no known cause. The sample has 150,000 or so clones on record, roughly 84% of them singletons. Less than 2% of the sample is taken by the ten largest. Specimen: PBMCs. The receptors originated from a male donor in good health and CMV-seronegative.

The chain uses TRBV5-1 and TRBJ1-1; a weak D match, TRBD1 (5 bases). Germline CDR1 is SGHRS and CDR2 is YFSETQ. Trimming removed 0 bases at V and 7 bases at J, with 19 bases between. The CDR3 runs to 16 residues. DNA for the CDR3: TGCGCCAGCAGCTTGGGACAGAATTTGGGCAGGGTTGAAGCTTTCTTT. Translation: CASSLGQNLGRVEAFF.

CDR3 coding DNA: TGTGCCAGCAGCTCAGACAGGGGCGAGCAGTACTTC. Amino acids: CASSSDRGEQYF. The chain uses TRBV11-2 and TRBJ2-7, with 8 nucleotides matching TRBD1. The CDR3 runs to 12 residues. Unmatched junction bases numbered 2, after V lost 4 bases and J lost 6 bases. Germline-derived CDR1 and CDR2 are SGHAT and FQNNGV.

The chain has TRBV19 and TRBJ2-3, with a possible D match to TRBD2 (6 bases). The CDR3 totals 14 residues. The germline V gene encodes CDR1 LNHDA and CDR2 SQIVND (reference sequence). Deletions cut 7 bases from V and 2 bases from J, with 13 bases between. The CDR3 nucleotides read TGTGCCAGTACCCTGGGGGGATACACAGATACGCAGTATTTT. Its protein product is CASTLGGYTDTQYF.

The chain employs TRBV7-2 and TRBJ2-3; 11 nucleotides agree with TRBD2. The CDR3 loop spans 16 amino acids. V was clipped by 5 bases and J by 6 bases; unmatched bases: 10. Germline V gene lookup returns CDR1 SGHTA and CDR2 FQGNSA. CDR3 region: CASSAELAGVADTQYF. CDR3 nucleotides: TGTGCCAGCAGCGCGGAACTAGCGGGAGTGGCGGATACGCAGTATTTT.

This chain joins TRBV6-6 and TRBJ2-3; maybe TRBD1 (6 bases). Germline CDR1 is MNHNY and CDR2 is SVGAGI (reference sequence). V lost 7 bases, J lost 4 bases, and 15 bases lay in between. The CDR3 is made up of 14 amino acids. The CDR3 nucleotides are TGTGCCAGCACACTTGACAGGTTCGCAGATACGCAGTATTTT. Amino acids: CASTLDRFADTQYF.

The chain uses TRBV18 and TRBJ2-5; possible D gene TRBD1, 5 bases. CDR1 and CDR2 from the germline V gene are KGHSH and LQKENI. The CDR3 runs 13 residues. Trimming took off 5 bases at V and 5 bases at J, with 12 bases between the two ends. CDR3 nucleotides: TGTGCCAGCTCAAAAAAGGGGAAGGAGACCCAGTACTTC. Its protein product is CASSKKGKETQYF.

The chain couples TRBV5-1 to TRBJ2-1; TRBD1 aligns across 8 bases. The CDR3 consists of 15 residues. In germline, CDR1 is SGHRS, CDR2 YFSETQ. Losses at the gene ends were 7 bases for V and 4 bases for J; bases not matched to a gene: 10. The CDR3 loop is CASFTTGQAYNEQFF. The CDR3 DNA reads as TGCGCCAGCTTTACGACGGGACAGGCATACAATGAGCAGTTCTTC.

CDR3 nucleotide sequence: TGTGCCAGCAGGGGAAGGCTAGCGGAAGACAATGAGCAGTTCTTC. Protein: CASRGRLAEDNEQFF. The chain links TRBV2 to TRBJ2-1, with TRBD2 matching over 7 bases. V trimming: 6 bases; J trimming: 5 bases; junction bases outside the gene matches: 10. The CDR3 has 15 amino acids. In germline, CDR1 is SNHLY, CDR2 FYNNEI. The whole variable domain, filled in from reference TRBV2 and TRBJ2-1, reads EPEVTQTPSHQVTQMGQEVILRCVPISNHLYFYWYRQILGQKVEFLVSFYNNEISEKSEIFDDQFSVERPDGSNFTLKIRSTKLEDSAMYFCASRGRLAEDNEQFFGPGTRLTVL.

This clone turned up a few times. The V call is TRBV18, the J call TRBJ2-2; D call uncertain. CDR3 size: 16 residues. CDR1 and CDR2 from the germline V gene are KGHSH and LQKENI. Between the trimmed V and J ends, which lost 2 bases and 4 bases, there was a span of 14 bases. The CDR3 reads CASSPLPSGSTGELFF. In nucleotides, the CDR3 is TGTGCCAGCTCACCATTACCTTCAGGAAGCACCGGGGAGCTGTTTTTT.

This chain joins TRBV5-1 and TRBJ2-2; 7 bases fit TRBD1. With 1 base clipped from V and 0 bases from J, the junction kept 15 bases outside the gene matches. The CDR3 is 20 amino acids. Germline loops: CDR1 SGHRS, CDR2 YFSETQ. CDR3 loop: CASSLPPGQPKIPNTGELFF. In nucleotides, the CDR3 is TGCGCCAGCAGCTTGCCCCCGGGACAGCCAAAAATTCCGAACACCGGGGAGCTGTTTTTT.

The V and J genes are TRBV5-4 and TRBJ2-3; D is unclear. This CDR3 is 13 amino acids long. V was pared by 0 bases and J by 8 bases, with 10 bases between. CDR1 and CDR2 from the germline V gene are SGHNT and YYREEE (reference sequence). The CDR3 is CASSLGAEITQYF. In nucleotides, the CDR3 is TGTGCCAGCAGCTTGGGCGCGGAGATTACGCAGTATTTT.

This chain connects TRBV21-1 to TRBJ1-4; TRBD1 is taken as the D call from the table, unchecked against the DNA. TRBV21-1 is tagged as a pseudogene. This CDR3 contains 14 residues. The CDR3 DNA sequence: TGTGCCAGCATCAGAGATAGGGGAAAAAAAGGGGGGTTTTTT. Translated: CASIRDRGKKGGFF.

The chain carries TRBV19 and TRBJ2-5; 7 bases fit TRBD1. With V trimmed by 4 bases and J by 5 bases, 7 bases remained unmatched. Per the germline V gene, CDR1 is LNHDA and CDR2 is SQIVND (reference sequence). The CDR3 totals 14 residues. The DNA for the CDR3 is TGTGCCAGTAGTACGACAGGGTCGGAGGAGACCCAGTACTTC. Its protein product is CASSTTGSEETQYF. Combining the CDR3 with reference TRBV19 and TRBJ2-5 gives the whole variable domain DGGITQSPKYLFRKEGQNVTLSCEQNLNHDAMYWYRQDPGQGLRLIYYSQIVNDFQKGDIAEGYSVSREKKESFPLTVTSAQKNPTAFYLCASSTTGSEETQYFGPGTRLLVL.

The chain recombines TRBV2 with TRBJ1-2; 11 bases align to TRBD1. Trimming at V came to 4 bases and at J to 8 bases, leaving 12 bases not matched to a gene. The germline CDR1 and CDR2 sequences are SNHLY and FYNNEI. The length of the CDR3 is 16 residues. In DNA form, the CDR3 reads TGTGCCAGCAGTGGCACCACCGGGACAGGGGGTTGGGGCTACACCTTC. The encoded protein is CASSGTTGTGGWGYTF.

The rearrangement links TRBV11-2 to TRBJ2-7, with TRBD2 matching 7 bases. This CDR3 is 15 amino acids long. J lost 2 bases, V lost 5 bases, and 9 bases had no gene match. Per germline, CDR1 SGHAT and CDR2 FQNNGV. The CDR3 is CASSPSGGTTYEQYF. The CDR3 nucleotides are TGTGCCAGCAGCCCTAGCGGCGGGACTACCTACGAGCAGTACTTC.

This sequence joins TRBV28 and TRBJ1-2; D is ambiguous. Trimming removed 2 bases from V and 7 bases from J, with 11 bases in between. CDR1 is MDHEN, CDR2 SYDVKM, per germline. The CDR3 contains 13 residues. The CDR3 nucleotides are TGTGCCAGCAGTTTAGTAGGAGGCGGTGGCTACACCTTC. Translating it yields CASSLVGGGGYTF.

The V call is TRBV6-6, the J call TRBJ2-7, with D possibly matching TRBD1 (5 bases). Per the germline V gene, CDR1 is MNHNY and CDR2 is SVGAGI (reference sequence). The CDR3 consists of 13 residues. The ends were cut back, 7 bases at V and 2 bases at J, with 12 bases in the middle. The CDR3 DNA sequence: TGTGCCAGCACCGGAGAACAGGCCTACGAGCAGTACTTC. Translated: CASTGEQAYEQYF.

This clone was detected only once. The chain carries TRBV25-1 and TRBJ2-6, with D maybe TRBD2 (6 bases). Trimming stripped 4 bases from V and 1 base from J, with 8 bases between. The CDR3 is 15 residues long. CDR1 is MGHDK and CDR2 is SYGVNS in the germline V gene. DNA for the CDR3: TGTGCCAGCAGTGGGAGGGTTTCTGGGGCCAACGTCCTGACTTTC. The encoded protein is CASSGRVSGANVLTF.

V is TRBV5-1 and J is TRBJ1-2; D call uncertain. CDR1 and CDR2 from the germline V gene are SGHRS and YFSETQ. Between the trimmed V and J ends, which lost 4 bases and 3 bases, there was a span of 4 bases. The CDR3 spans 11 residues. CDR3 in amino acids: CASSEDYGYTF. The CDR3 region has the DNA TGCGCCAGCAGCGAGGACTATGGCTACACCTTC.

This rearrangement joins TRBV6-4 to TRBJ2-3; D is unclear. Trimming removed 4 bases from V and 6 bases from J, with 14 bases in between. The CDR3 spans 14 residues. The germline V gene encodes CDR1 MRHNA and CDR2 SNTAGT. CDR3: CASSVPRAGDTQYF. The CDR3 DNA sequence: TGTGCCAGCAGTGTACCGCGAGCCGGGGATACGCAGTATTTT.

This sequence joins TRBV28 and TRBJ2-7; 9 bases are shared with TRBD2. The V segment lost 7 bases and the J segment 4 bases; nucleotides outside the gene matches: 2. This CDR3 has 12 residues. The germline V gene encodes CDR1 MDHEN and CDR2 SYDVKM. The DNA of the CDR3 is TGTGCCAGCACGAGCGGGAGGTACGAGCAGTACTTC. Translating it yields CASTSGRYEQYF.

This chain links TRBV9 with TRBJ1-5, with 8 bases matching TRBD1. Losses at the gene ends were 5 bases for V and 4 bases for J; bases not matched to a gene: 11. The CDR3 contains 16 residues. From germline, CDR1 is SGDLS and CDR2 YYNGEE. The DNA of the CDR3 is TGTGCCAGCAGATCACAACAGGGGGTATGGAATCAGCCCCAGCATTTT. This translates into CASRSQQGVWNQPQHF.

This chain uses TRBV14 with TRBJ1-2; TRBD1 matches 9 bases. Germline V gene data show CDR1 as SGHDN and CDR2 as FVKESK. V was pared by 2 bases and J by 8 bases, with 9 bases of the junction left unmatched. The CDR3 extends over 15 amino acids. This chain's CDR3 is CASSQTPGTGYGYTF. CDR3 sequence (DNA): TGTGCCAGCAGCCAAACCCCCGGGACAGGGTACGGCTACACCTTC.

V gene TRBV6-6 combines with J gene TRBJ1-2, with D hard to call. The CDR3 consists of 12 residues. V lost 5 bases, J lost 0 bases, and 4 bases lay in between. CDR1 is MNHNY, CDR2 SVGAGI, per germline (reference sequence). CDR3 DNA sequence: TGTGCCAGCAGTCCCGCTAACTATGGCTACACCTTC. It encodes CASSPANYGYTF.

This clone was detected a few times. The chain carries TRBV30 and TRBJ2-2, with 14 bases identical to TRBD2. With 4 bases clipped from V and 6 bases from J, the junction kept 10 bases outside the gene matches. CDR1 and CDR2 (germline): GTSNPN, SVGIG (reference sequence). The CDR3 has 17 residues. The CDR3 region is CAWTPPGTSGSPGELFF. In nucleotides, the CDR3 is TGTGCCTGGACCCCTCCCGGGACTAGCGGGAGTCCCGGGGAGCTGTTTTTT.

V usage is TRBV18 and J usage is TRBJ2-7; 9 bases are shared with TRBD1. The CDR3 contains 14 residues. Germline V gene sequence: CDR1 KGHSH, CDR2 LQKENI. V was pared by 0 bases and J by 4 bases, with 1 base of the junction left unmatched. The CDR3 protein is CASSPPQGAYEQYF. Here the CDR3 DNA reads TGTGCCAGCTCACCACCACAGGGGGCATACGAGCAGTACTTC.

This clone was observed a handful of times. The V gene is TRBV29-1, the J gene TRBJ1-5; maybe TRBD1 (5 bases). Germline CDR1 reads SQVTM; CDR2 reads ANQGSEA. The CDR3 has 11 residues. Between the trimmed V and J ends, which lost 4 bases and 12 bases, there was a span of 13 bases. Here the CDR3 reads CSVGDGTFQHF. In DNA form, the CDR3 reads TGCAGCGTTGGAGACGGGACTTTCCAGCATTTT.

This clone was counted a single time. Here the CDR3 reads CASSSGGELYEQYF. The CDR3 DNA sequence: TGTGCCAGCAGCTCGGGGGGGGAGTTGTACGAGCAGTACTTC. V is TRBV9 and J is TRBJ2-7; 8 nucleotides match TRBD2. CDR3 length equals 14 residues. Germline V lookup: CDR1 SGDLS, CDR2 YYNGEE. The V segment lost 4 bases and the J segment 4 bases; nucleotides outside the gene matches: 7.

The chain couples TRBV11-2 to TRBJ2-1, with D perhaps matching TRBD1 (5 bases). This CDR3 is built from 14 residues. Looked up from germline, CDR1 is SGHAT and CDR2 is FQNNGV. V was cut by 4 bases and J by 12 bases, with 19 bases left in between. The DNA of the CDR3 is TGTGCCAGCAGCTCCACCCCCCTAGGGGTGGGGCAGTTCTTC. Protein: CASSSTPLGVGQFF.